This paragraph reports one T cell receptor (beta chain). What it binds is unknown. This record comes from a study of neoadjuvant anti-PD-1 for oral cavity cancer. At the level of the study: Around day 43, patients without progression received a fourth nivolumab dose before surgery.

Germline-derived CDR1 and CDR2 are SGHKS and YYEKEE (reference sequence). The CDR3 has 14 residues. Trimming removed 2 bases from V and 7 bases from J; junction bases left unmatched: 3. Sequencing was performed with immunoSEQ multiplex PCR; in TCRdb, only in-frame clones are kept and a portion is missing. The sample gives approximately 72,000 clones, around four fifths of which show up once; approximately 3.6% is in the top ten. Whole-study findings and limits: Post-nivolumab, blood T cell clonality was significantly elevated in non-responders.

The sample was PBMCs, taken before nivolumab (anti-PD-1) treatment. The TCR was taken from a person between 35 and 79 years old with oral cavity squamous cell carcinoma. This chain connects TRBV5-5 to TRBJ2-2; 9 nucleotides line up with TRBD1. CDR3 protein: CASSFGQGNGELFF. The CDR3 nucleotides are TGTGCCAGCAGCTTTGGACAGGGGAACGGGGAGCTGTTTTTT.